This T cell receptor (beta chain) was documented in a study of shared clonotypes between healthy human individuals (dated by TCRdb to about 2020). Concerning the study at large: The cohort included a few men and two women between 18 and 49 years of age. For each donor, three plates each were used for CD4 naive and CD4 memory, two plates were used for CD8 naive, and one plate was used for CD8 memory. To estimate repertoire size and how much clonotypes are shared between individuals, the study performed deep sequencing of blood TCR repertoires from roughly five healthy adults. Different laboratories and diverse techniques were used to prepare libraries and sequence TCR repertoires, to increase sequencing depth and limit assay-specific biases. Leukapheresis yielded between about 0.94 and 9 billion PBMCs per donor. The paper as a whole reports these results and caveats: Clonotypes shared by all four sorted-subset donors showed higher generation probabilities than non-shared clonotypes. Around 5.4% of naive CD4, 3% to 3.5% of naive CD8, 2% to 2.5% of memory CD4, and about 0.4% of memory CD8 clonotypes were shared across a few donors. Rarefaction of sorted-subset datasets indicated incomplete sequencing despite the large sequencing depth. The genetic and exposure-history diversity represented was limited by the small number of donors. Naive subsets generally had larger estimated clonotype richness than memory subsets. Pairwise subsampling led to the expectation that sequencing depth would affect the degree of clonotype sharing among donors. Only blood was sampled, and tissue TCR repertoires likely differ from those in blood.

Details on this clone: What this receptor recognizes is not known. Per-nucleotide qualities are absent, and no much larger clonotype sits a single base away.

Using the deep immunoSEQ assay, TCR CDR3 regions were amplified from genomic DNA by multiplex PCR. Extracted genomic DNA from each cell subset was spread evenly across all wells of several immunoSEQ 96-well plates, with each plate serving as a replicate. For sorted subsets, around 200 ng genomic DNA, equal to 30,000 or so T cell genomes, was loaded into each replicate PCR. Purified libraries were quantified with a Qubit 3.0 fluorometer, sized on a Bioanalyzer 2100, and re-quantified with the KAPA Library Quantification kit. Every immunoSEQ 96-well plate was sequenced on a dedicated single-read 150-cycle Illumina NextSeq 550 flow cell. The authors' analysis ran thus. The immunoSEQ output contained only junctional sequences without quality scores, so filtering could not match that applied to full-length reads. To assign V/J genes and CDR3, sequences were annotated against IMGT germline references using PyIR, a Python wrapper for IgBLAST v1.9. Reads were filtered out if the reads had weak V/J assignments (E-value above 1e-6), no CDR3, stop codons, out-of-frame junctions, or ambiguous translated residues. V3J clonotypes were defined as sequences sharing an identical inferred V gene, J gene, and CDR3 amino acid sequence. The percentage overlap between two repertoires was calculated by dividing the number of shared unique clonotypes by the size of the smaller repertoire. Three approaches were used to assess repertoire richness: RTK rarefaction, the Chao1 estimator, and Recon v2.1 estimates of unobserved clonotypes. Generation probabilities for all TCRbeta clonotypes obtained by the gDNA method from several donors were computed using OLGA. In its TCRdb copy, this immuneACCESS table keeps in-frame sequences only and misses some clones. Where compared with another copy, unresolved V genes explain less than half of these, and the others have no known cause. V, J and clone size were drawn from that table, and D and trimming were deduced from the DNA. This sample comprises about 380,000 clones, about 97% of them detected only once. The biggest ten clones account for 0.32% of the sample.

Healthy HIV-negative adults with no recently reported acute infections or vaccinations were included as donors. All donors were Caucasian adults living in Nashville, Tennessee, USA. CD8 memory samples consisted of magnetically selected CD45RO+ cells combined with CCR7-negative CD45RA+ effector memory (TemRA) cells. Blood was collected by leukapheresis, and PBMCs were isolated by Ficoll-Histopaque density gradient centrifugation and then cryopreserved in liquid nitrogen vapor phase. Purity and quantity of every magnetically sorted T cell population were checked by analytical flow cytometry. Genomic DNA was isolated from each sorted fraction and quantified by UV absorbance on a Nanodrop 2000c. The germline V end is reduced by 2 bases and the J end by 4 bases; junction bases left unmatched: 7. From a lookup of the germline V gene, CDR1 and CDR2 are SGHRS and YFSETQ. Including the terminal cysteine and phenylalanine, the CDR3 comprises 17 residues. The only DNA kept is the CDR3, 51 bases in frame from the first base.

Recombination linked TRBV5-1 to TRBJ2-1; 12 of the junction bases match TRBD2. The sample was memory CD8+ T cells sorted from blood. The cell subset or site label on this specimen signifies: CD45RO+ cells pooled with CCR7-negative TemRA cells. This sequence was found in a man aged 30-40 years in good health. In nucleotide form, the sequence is TGCGCCAGCAGCTTCCGGACTAGCGGGATGGTTTACAATGAGCAGTTCTTC. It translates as CASSFRTSGMVYNEQFF.